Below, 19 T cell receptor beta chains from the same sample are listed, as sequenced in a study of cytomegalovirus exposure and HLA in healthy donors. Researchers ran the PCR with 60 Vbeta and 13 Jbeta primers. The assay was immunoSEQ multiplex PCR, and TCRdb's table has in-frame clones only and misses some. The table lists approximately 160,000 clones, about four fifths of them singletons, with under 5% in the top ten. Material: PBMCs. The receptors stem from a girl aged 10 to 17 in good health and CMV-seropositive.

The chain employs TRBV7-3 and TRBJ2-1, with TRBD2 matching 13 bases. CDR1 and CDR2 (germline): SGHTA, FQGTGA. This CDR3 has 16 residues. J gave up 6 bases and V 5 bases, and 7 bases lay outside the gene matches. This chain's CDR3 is CASSPTSGGAVNEQFF. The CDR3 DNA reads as TGTGCCAGCAGCCCCACTAGCGGGGGGGCCGTCAATGAGCAGTTCTTC.

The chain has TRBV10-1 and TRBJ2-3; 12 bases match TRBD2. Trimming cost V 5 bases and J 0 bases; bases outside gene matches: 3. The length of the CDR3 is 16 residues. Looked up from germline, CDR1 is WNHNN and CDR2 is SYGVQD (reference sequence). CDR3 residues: CASSRTSGESTDTQYF. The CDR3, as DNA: TGCGCCAGCAGTAGGACTAGCGGGGAGAGCACAGATACGCAGTATTTT.

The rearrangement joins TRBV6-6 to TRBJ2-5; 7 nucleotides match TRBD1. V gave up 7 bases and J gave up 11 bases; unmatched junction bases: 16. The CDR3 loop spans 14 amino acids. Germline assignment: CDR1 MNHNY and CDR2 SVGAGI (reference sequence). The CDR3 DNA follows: TGTGCCAGCACTTGGGACAGCAACTTTAATGAGCAGTACTTC. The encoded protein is CASTWDSNFNEQYF.

CDR3 nucleotides: TGTGCCAGTAGTATGGTTTTGGGAGGGGCTCAGCCCCAGCATTTT. It translates to CASSMVLGGAQPQHF. The chain joins TRBV19 to TRBJ1-5; possible D gene TRBD1, 5 bases. V was pared by 3 bases and J by 6 bases, with 15 bases between. The CDR3 length is 15 residues. Germline CDR1 LNHDA, CDR2 SQIVND (reference sequence).

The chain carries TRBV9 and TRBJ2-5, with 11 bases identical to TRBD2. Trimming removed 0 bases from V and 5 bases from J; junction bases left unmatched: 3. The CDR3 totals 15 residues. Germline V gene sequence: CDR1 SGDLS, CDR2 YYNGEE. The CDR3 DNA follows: TGTGCCAGCAGCGTAGTAGCGGGGGGGCAGGAGACCCAGTACTTC. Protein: CASSVVAGGQETQYF. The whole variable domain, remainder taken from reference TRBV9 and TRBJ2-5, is DSGVTQTPKHLITATGQRVTLRCSPRSGDLSVYWYQQSLDQGLQFLIQYYNGEERAKGNILERFSAQQFPDLHSELNLSSLELGDSALYFCASSVVAGGQETQYFGPGTRLLVL.

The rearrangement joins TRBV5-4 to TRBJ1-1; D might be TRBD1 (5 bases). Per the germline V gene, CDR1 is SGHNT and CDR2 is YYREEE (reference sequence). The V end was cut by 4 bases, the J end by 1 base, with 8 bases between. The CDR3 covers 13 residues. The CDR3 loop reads CASSVGQNTEAFF. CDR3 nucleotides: TGTGCCAGCAGCGTAGGACAGAACACTGAAGCTTTCTTT.

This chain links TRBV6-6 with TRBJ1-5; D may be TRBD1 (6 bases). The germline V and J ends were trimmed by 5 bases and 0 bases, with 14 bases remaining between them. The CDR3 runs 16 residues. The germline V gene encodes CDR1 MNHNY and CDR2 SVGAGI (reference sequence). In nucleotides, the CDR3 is TGTGCCAGCAGTCAACCTGGACAGTATAGCAATCAGCCCCAGCATTTT. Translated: CASSQPGQYSNQPQHF.

The CDR3 sequence: CASSAGLRPSNYGYTF. The CDR3 region has the DNA TGTGCCAGCAGCGCCGGACTGAGACCTTCTAACTATGGCTACACCTTC. J is TRBJ1-2 and V is TRBV9; no firm D call. V was cut by 3 bases and J by 0 bases, with 15 bases left in between. The germline V gene encodes CDR1 SGDLS and CDR2 YYNGEE. The CDR3 length is 16 residues.

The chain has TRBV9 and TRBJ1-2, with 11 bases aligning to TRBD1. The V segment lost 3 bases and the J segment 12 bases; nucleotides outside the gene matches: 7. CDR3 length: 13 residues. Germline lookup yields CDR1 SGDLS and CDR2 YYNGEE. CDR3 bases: TGTGCCAGCAGCGAGGGACAGGGGGACCTCCACACCTTC. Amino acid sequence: CASSEGQGDLHTF.

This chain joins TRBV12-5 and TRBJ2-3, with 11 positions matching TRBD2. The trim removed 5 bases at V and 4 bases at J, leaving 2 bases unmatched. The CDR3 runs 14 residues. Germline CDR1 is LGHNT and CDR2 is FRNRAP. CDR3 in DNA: TGTGCTAGTGGTACTAGCGGGGGATCAGATACGCAGTATTTT. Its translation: CASGTSGGSDTQYF.

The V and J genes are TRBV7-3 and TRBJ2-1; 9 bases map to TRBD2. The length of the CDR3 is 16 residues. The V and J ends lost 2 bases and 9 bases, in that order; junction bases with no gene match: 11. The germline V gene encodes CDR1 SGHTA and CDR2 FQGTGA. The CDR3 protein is CASSLGLVAGETEQFF. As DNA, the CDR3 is TGTGCCAGCAGCTTAGGTTTAGTAGCGGGGGAGACTGAGCAGTTCTTC.

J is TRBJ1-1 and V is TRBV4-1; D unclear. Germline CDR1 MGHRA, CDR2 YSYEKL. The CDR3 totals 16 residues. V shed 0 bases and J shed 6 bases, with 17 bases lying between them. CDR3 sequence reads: CASSQDYVRFLAEAFF. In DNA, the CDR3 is TGCGCCAGCAGCCAAGATTATGTCAGGTTTCTCGCTGAAGCTTTCTTT.

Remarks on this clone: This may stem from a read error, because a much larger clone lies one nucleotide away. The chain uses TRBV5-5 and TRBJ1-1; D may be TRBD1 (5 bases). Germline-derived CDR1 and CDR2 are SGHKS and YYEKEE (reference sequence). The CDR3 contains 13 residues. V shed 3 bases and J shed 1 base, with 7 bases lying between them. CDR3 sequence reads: CASSSQGNTEAFF. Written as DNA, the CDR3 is TGTGCCAGCAGCTCCCAGGGGAACACTGAAGCTTTCTTT.

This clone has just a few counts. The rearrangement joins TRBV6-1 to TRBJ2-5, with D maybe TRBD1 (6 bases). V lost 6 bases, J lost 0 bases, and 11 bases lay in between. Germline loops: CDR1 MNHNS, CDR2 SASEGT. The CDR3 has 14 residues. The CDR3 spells CASSFGQNQETQYF. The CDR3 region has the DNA TGTGCCAGCAGCTTCGGACAGAACCAAGAGACCCAGTACTTC.

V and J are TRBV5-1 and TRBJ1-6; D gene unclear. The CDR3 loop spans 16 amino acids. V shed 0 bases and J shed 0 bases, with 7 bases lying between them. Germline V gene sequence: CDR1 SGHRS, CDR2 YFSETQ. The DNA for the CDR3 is TGCGCCAGCAGCTTGGATGCCAGCTCCTATAATTCACCCCTCCACTTT. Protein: CASSLDASSYNSPLHF.

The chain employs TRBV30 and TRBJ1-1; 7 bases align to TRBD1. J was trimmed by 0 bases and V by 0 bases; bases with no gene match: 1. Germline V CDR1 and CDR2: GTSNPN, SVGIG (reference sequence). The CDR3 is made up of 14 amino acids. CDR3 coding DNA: TGTGCCTGGAGTGTAGGGGGCATGAACACTGAAGCTTTCTTT. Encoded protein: CAWSVGGMNTEAFF.

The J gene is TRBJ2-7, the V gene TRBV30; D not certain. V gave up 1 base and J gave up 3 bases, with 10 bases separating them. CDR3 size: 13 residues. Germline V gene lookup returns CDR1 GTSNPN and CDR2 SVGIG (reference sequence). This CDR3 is CAWSGSPYYEQYF. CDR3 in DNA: TGTGCCTGGAGTGGTTCACCCTACTACGAGCAGTACTTC.

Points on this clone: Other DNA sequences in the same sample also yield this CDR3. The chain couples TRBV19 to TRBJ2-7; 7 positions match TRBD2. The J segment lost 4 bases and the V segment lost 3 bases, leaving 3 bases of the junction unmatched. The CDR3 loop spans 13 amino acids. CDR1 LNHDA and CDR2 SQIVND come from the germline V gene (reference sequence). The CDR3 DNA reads TGTGCCAGTAGTATTGGCGGGGGATACGAGCAGTACTTC. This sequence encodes CASSIGGGYEQYF.

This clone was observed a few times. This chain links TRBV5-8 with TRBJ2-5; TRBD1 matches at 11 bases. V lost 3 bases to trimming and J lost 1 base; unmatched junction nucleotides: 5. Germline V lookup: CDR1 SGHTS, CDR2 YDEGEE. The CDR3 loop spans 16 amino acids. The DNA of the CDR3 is TGTGCCAGCAGCTGGACAGGGGGCGCGGGCCAAGAGACCCAGTACTTC. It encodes CASSWTGGAGQETQYF.